A single T cell receptor (beta chain) is shown here with its context. Germline V gene data show CDR1 as SGHRS and CDR2 as YFSETQ. Between the trimmed V and J ends, which lost 4 bases and 1 base, there was a span of 15 bases. The CDR3 runs to 16 residues. With 60 Vbeta and 13 Jbeta primers, the PCR was carried out. Only in-frame clones appear in the TCRdb table, and some are missing; sequencing was by immunoSEQ multiplex PCR. The data show a few hundred thousand clones, with over 70% seen just once and around 2.9% held by the top ten. The sample is drawn from a study of cytomegalovirus exposure and HLA in healthy donors.

Sequenced input: PBMCs. This sequence originates from an older woman in good health and CMV-seropositive. This chain joins TRBV5-1 and TRBJ2-4; D gene unclear. Written as DNA, the CDR3 is TGCGCCAGCAGCCCGGTCGCAGGTCTGGCCAAAAACATTCAGTACTTC. It is translated as CASSPVAGLAKNIQYF.